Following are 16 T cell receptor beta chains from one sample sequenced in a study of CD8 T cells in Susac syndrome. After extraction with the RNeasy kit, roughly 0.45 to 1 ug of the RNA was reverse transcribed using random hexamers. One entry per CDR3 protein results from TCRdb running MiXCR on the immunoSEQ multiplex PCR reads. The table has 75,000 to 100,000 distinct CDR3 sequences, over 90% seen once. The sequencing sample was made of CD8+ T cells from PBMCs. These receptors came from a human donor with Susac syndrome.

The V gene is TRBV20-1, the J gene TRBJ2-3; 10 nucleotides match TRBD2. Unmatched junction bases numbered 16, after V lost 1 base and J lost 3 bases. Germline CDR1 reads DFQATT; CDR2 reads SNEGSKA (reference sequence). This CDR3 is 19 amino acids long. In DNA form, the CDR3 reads TGCAGTGCTAGAGTGCGGAGTGTCAAACTAGCGGGACCTACAGATACGCAGTATTTT. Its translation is CSARVRSVKLAGPTDTQYF.

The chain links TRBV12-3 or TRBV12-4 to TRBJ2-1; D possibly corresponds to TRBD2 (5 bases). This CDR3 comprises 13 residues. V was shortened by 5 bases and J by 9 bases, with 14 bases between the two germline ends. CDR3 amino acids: CASSQTLRGEQFF. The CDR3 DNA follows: TGTGCCAGCAGTCAAACTCTACGGGGTGAGCAGTTCTTC.

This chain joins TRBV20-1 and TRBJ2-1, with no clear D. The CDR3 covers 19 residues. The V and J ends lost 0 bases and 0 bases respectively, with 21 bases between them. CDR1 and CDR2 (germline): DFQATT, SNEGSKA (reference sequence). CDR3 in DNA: TGCAGTGCTAGAGATAATTTTGGGTTAGGATCTAGCTCCTACAATGAGCAGTTCTTC. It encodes CSARDNFGLGSSSYNEQFF.

The CDR3 coding sequence is TGTGCCAGCAGCCAAGAGACCGGAGAGACCCAGTACTTC. Its translation is CASSQETGETQYF. V gene TRBV3-1 combines with J gene TRBJ2-5; D ambiguous. The germline V and J ends were trimmed by 0 bases and 4 bases, with 6 bases remaining between them. This CDR3 spans 13 amino acids. Per germline, CDR1 LGHDT and CDR2 YNNKEL (reference sequence).

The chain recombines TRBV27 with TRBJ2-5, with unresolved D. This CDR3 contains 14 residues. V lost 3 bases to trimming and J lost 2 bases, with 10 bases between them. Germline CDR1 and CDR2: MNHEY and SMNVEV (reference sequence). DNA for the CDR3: TGTGCCAGCAGTTTCCTTGGGGAACAAGAGACCCAGTACTTC. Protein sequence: CASSFLGEQETQYF.

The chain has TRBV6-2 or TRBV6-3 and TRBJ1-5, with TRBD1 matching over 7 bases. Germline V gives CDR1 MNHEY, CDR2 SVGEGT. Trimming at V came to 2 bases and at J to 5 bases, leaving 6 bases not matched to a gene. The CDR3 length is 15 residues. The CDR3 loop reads CASSYPRGQDQPQHF. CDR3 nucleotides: TGTGCCAGCAGTTACCCAAGGGGGCAGGATCAGCCCCAGCATTTT.

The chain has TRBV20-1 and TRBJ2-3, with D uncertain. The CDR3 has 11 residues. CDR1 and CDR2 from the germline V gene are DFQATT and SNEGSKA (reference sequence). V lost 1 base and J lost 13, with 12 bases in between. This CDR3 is CSARAGREEYF. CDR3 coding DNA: TGCAGTGCTAGAGCGGGCCGAGAGGAGTATTTT.

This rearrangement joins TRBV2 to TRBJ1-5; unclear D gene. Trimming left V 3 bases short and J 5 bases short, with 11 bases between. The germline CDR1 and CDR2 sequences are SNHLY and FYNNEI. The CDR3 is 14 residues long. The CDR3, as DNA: TGTGCCAGCAGTGAGTGGGGAGATTATCAGCCCCAGCATTTT. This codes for CASSEWGDYQPQHF. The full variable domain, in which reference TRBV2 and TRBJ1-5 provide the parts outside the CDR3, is EPEVTQTPSHQVTQMGQEVILRCVPISNHLYFYWYRQILGQKVEFLVSFYNNEISEKSEIFDDQFSVERPDGSNFTLKIRSTKLEDSAMYFCASSEWGDYQPQHFGDGTRLSIL.

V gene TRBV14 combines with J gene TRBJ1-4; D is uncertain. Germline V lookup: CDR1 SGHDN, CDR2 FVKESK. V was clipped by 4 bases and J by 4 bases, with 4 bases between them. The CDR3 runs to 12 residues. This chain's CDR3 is CASSPFNEKLFF. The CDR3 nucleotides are TGTGCCAGCAGCCCTTTTAATGAAAAACTGTTTTTT.

The CDR3 loop reads CSARASRASNQPQHF. CDR3 in DNA: TGCAGTGCTAGAGCCTCCAGGGCCAGCAATCAGCCCCAGCATTTT. V gene TRBV20-1 combines with J gene TRBJ1-5; maybe TRBD1 (5 bases). CDR1 is DFQATT, CDR2 SNEGSKA, per germline (reference sequence). CDR3 length equals 15 residues. V was cut by 1 base and J by 1 base, with 11 bases left in between.

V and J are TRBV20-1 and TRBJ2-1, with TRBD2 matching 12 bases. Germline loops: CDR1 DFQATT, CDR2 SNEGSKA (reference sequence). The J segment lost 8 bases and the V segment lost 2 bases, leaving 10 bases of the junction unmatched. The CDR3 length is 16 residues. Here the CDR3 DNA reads TGCAGTGCTAGACCGCGAGCTAGCGGGAGGGCCGATGAGCAGTTCTTC. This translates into CSARPRASGRADEQFF.

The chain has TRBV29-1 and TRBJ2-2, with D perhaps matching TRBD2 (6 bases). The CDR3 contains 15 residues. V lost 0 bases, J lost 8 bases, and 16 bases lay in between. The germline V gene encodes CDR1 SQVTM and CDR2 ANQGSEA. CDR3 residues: CSVEERESLQGELFF. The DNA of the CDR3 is TGCAGCGTTGAAGAGCGGGAAAGCCTTCAGGGGGAGCTGTTTTTT.

The DNA of the CDR3 is TGTGCCAGCGGCAGGGAGCAGTTCTTC. Residues: CASGREQFF. The chain recombines TRBV6-5 with TRBJ2-1; unclear D gene. This CDR3 is built from 9 residues. The V end was cut by 8 bases, the J end by 10 bases, with 6 bases between. CDR1 and CDR2 from the germline V gene are MNHEY and SVGAGI.

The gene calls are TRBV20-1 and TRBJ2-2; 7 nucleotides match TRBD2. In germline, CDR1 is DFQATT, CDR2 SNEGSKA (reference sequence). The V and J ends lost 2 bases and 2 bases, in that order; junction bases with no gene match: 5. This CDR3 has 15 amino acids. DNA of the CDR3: TGCAGTGCTAGACGTCTAGCGGATAACACCGGGGAGCTGTTTTTT. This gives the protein CSARRLADNTGELFF.

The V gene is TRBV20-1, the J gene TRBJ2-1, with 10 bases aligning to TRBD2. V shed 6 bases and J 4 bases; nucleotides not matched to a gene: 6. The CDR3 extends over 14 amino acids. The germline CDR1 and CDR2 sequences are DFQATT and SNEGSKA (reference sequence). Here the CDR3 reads CSAGERGGYNEQFF. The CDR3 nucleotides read TGCAGTGCCGGGGAGCGGGGGGGATACAATGAGCAGTTCTTC.

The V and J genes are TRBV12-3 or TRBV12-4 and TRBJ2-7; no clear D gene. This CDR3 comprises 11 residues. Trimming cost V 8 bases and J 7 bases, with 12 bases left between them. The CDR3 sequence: CASSLGMEQYF. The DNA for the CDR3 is TGTGCCAGCTCTCTGGGTATGGAGCAGTACTTC.